The clone carrying this T cell receptor beta chain was seen just once. The table came from immunoSEQ multiplex PCR; TCRdb's copy has only in-frame clones and leaves some out. Of some 250,000 clones detected, roughly 76% appear once; the ten largest clones hold roughly 7.4%. This sample was taken from a study of blood T cell repertoires in COVID-19. The trim removed 9 bases at V and 4 bases at J, leaving 12 bases unmatched. The length of the CDR3 is 14 residues. The germline V gene has CDR1 SGHRS and CDR2 YFSETQ. This chain joins TRBV5-1 and TRBJ2-5, with 7 bases matching TRBD1. The receptor comes from a woman older than 75 with COVID-19, enrolled during active disease. Sequenced input: peripheral blood. The CDR3, as DNA: TGCGCCACCGGCTTAGGGGGCGTGGGAGAGACCCAGTACTTC. Protein sequence: CATGLGGVGETQYF.